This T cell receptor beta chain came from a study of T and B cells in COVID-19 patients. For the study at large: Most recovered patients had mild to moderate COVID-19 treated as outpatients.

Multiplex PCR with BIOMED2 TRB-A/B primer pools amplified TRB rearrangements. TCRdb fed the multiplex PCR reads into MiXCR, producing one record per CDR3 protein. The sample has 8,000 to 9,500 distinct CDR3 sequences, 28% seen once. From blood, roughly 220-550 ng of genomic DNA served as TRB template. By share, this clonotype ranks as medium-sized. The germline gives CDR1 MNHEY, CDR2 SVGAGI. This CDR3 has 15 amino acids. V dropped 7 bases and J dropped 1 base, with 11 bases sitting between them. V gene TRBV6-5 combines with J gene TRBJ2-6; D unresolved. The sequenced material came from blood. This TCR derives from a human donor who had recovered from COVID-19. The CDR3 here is CASTPRKSGANVLTF. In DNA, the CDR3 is TGTGCCAGCACCCCACGGAAATCTGGGGCCAACGTCCTGACTTTC.